Listed below are T cell receptor beta chains from one sample, sequenced in a study of cytomegalovirus exposure and HLA in healthy donors. Repertoires were generated with immunoSEQ multiplex PCR, while TCRdb's copy carries only in-frame clones and drops some. The table records 40,000 to 60,000 clones, 72% of them present only once. The sample taken for sequencing was PBMCs. The receptor set was obtained from a woman in her forties or fifties in good health and CMV-seronegative. The CDR3 runs from the conserved cysteine through the conserved F or W. D genes are given only for firm matches. For some rows the clone size is stated as once, few or many, or as a class when expanded; others skip it.

TRBD2	TRBV29-1	15	once	TRBJ2-4	CSVDVSGRDKNIQYF	TGCAGCGTTGACGTAAGCGGGAGAGACAAAAACATTCAGTACTTC
NA	TRBV5-1	14	NA	TRBJ2-7	CASSISSSSYEQYF	TGCGCCAGCAGTATATCGTCTAGCTCCTACGAGCAGTACTTC
TRBD1	TRBV10-3	15	NA	TRBJ2-7	CAATTGQGVRGEQYF	TGTGCCGCCACAACTGGACAGGGGGTCCGGGGCGAGCAGTACTTC
NA	TRBV5-5	13	NA	TRBJ2-5	CASSLDVAETQYF	TGTGCCAGCAGCTTGGATGTAGCGGAGACCCAGTACTTC
TRBD1	TRBV19	14	NA	TRBJ1-1	CASSSPGQRTEAFF	TGTGCCAGTAGTTCCCCGGGACAGAGAACTGAAGCTTTCTTT
TRBD1	TRBV2	15	NA	TRBJ1-5	CASSQQGGVGQPQHF	TGTGCCAGCAGCCAACAGGGGGGCGTGGGGCAGCCCCAGCATTTT
TRBD2	TRBV9	14	few	TRBJ2-7	CASSVGLAGYEQYF	TGTGCCAGCAGCGTGGGACTAGCGGGTTACGAGCAGTACTTC
TRBD1	TRBV5-8	14	NA	TRBJ1-5	CASSPTGNGQPQHF	TGTGCCAGCAGCCCGACAGGGAACGGCCAGCCCCAGCATTTT
TRBD1	TRBV11-1	15	once	TRBJ1-3	CASSLGRTGPNTIYF	TGTGCCAGCAGCTTAGGGCGGACAGGGCCAAACACCATATATTTT
TRBD2	TRBV28	15	NA	TRBJ2-7	CASSYPSGGFYEQYF	TGTGCCAGCAGTTATCCCAGCGGGGGATTCTACGAGCAGTACTTC
NA	TRBV5-4	14	NA	TRBJ1-2	CASSLDPVSYGYTF	TGTGCCAGCAGCTTGGATCCAGTTTCCTATGGCTACACCTTC
TRBD1	TRBV28	17	NA	TRBJ1-5	CASSLGQGARSNQPQHF	TGTGCCAGCAGCTTGGGACAGGGAGCGCGAAGCAATCAGCCCCAGCATTTT
TRBD2	TRBV7-2	16	NA	TRBJ2-1	CASSRRLAGSFDEQFF	TGTGCCAGCAGCCGACGACTAGCGGGAAGCTTTGATGAGCAGTTCTTC
NA	TRBV2	18	NA	TRBJ1-1	CASSEGGVRPGRATEAFF	TGTGCCAGCAGTGAAGGTGGGGTTCGACCTGGGAGGGCCACTGAAGCTTTCTTT
NA	TRBV30	13	NA	TRBJ1-5	CAWSVNEGTPQHF	TGTGCCTGGAGTGTAAACGAGGGCACGCCCCAGCATTTT
TRBD2	TRBV19	13	NA	TRBJ2-7	CASSTAGYYEQYF	TGTGCCAGTAGTACAGCGGGGTACTACGAGCAGTACTTC
NA	TRBV7-9	13	few	TRBJ1-2	CASSSDGNYGYTF	TGTGCCAGCAGCTCAGACGGGAACTATGGCTACACCTTC
NA	TRBV19	17	once	TRBJ2-7	CASSTSGREGGAYEQYF	TGTGCCAGTAGTACATCCGGTAGGGAGGGGGGAGCTTACGAGCAGTACTTC
NA	TRBV5-5	14	NA	TRBJ2-5	CASSLEVGGETQYF	TGTGCCAGCAGCCTCGAGGTGGGTGGAGAGACCCAGTACTTC
NA	TRBV28	14	NA	TRBJ2-1	CASSLGGNYNEQFF	TGTGCCAGCAGCTTGGGGGGAAATTACAATGAGCAGTTCTTC
NA	TRBV19	15	NA	TRBJ1-5	CASSRPSGDGQPQHF	TGTGCCAGCTCCAGGCCATCGGGGGACGGTCAGCCCCAGCATTTT
NA	TRBV29-1	10	NA	TRBJ2-3	CSVGLAYQYF	TGCAGCGTTGGCCTAGCGTATCAGTATTTT
NA	TRBV5-4	15	NA	TRBJ1-1	CASSFGENVNTEAFF	TGTGCCAGCAGCTTCGGGGAAAACGTGAACACTGAAGCTTTCTTT
TRBD1	TRBV5-8	16	once	TRBJ2-3	CASSFGGQGSTDTQYF	TGTGCCAGCAGCTTCGGGGGACAGGGTAGCACAGATACGCAGTATTTT
TRBD2	TRBV27	15	NA	TRBJ2-7	CASSSPGTTAYEQYF	TGTGCCAGCAGTTCCCCCGGGACTACAGCCTACGAGCAGTACTTC
NA	TRBV18	13	NA	TRBJ2-3	CASSPVYTDTQYF	TGTGCCAGCTCACCGGTCTACACAGATACGCAGTATTTT
NA	TRBV30	14	once	TRBJ2-1	CAGWGGGFYNEQFF	TGTGCCGGTTGGGGCGGGGGCTTCTACAATGAGCAGTTCTTC
NA	TRBV11-2	14	once	TRBJ1-2	CASSLQTIGGNYTF	TGTGCCAGCAGCTTACAGACTATTGGGGGGAACTACACCTTC
NA	TRBV9	13	NA	TRBJ2-1	CASTNPSGGQQFF	TGTGCCAGCACCAATCCGTCTGGGGGCCAGCAGTTCTTC
NA	TRBV27	16	NA	TRBJ2-5	CASSLGGGAEGETQYF	TGTGCCAGCAGTTTAGGAGGGGGCGCGGAGGGGGAGACCCAGTACTTC
NA	TRBV28	12	once	TRBJ2-1	CASISGVNEQFF	TGTGCCAGTATCTCGGGGGTCAATGAGCAGTTCTTC
NA	TRBV13	13	once	TRBJ2-5	CASSLGNQETQYF	TGTGCCAGCAGCTTAGGCAACCAAGAGACCCAGTACTTC
NA	TRBV14	15	few	TRBJ1-3	CASSRGKVSGNTIYF	TGTGCCAGCAGCCGAGGAAAAGTCTCTGGAAACACCATATATTTT
NA	TRBV6-5	13	NA	TRBJ2-1	CASSRPGLNEQFF	TGTGCCAGCAGTAGACCGGGACTCAATGAGCAGTTCTTC
NA	TRBV30	12	NA	TRBJ2-7	CAWDEGEAEPYF	TGTGCCTGGGACGAAGGGGAGGCCGAGCCGTACTTC
NA	TRBV29-1	13	NA	TRBJ1-2	CSVEPSGGYGYTF	TGCAGCGTTGAACCCTCCGGGGGCTATGGCTACACCTTC
TRBD2	TRBV7-2	16	NA	TRBJ2-1	CASSPGSGRALVEQFF	TGTGCCAGCAGCCCCGGGAGCGGGAGGGCGTTGGTTGAGCAGTTCTTC
TRBD2	TRBV25-1	17	NA	TRBJ2-1	CASSDPPGLARHNEQFF	TGTGCCAGCAGTGACCCCCCGGGACTAGCGCGACACAATGAGCAGTTCTTC
TRBD2	TRBV2	15	few	TRBJ2-5	CASSQGLAGIETQYF	TGTGCCAGCAGTCAGGGACTAGCGGGAATCGAGACCCAGTACTTC
TRBD1	TRBV6-5	14	NA	TRBJ1-1	CATTTGQGRTEAFF	TGTGCCACCACCACTGGACAGGGACGAACTGAAGCTTTCTTT
NA	TRBV7-9	13	NA	TRBJ1-1	CASSPRRGTEAFF	TGTGCCAGCAGCCCAAGACGGGGCACTGAAGCTTTCTTT
NA	TRBV5-1	16	NA	TRBJ2-3	CASSLVEGGSADTQYF	TGCGCCAGCAGCTTGGTAGAAGGTGGGAGCGCAGATACGCAGTATTTT
NA	TRBV6-5	14	NA	TRBJ2-1	CASSYSYRHNEQFF	TGTGCCAGCAGTTACTCGTATCGTCACAATGAGCAGTTCTTC
NA	TRBV28	15	NA	TRBJ1-5	CASSSILPNPPPQHF	TGTGCCAGCAGTTCAATCCTGCCTAACCCCCCGCCCCAGCATTTT
TRBD1	TRBV14	14	NA	TRBJ2-1	CASSPDRAVNEQFF	TGTGCCAGCAGTCCCGACAGGGCAGTGAATGAGCAGTTCTTC
TRBD2	TRBV7-2	14	NA	TRBJ2-4	CASSFASGGNIQYF	TGTGCCAGCAGCTTTGCGAGCGGGGGAAACATTCAGTACTTC
TRBD1	TRBV19	13	few	TRBJ1-1	CASWGQTNTEAFF	TGTGCCAGCTGGGGACAGACGAACACTGAAGCTTTCTTT
TRBD1	TRBV6-1	14	NA	TRBJ2-1	CASRPGQGDNEQFF	TGTGCCAGCAGACCGGGACAGGGGGACAATGAGCAGTTCTTC
NA	TRBV4-1	16	NA	TRBJ2-3	CASSQHLAWVADTQYF	TGCGCCAGCAGCCAACACCTAGCGTGGGTTGCAGATACGCAGTATTTT
NA	TRBV9	15	NA	TRBJ1-1	CASSLSGAGETEAFF	TGTGCCAGCAGCCTTAGCGGGGCGGGGGAGACTGAAGCTTTCTTT
NA	TRBV13	17	NA	TRBJ1-5	CASSFGAGGGSNQPQHF	TGTGCCAGCAGCTTTGGGGCCGGGGGGGGGAGCAATCAGCCCCAGCATTTT
NA	TRBV7-9	14	NA	TRBJ1-2	CASSLSGQNYGYTF	TGTGCCAGCAGCTTATCGGGTCAGAACTATGGCTACACCTTC
TRBD1	TRBV7-8	15	NA	TRBJ2-7	CASSSQGQGGYEQYF	TGTGCCAGCAGCTCCCAGGGACAGGGAGGATACGAGCAGTACTTC
NA	TRBV28	13	once	TRBJ2-7	CASSGTWTGEQYF	TGTGCCAGCTCCGGGACATGGACGGGGGAGCAGTACTTC
TRBD2	TRBV5-8	16	few	TRBJ2-1	CASSLTSGIDYNEQFF	TGTGCCAGCAGCCTTACTAGCGGGATCGATTACAATGAGCAGTTCTTC
TRBD2	TRBV5-1	15	NA	TRBJ2-5	CASSLTSANQETQYF	TGCGCCAGCAGCTTAACTAGCGCCAACCAAGAGACCCAGTACTTC
NA	TRBV18	15	few	TRBJ2-5	CASSPGGGVQETQYF	TGTGCCAGCTCACCCGGAGGGGGGGTTCAAGAGACCCAGTACTTC
TRBD1	TRBV7-3	13	NA	TRBJ1-2	CASSPGQGEGYTF	TGTGCCAGCAGCCCTGGACAGGGTGAAGGCTACACCTTC
NA	TRBV19	13	few	TRBJ1-1	CASTRRRVTEAFF	TGTGCCAGTACCCGAAGGAGGGTTACTGAAGCTTTCTTT